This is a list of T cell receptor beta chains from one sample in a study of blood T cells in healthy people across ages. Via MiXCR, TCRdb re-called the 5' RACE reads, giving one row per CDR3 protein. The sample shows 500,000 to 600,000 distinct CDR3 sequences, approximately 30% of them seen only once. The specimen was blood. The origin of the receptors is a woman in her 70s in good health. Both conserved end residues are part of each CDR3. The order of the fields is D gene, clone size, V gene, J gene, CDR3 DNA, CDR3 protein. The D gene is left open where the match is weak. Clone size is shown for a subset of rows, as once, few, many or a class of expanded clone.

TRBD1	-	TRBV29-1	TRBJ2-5	TGCAGCGTTGATCGACAGGGGGCGTTTGGAGAGACCCAGTACTTC	CSVDRQGAFGETQYF
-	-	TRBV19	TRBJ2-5	TGTGCCAGTAGCCCAGAGCTGGGGGGTCGCGAGACCCAGTACTTC	CASSPELGGRETQYF
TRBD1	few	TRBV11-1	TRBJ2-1	TGTGCCAGCAGCACGGGACAGGGCTACAATGAGCAGTTCTTC	CASSTGQGYNEQFF
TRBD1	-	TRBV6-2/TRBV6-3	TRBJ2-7	TGTGCCAGCAGAGGGACAGGGGTCTACGAGCAGAACTTC	CASRGTGVYEQNF
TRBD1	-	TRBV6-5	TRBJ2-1	TGTGCCAGCAGTCGCGACAGGGGCAAGCAGCAGTTCTTC	CASSRDRGKQQFF
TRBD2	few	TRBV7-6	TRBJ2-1	TGTGCCAGCAGCTTATTAGCTAGCGGGGGCGCCTCCTACAATGAGCAGTTCTTC	CASSLLASGGASYNEQFF
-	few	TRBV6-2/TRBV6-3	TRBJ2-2	TGTGCCAGCAGTTACGGCAGAAACACCGGGGAGCTGTTTTTT	CASSYGRNTGELFF
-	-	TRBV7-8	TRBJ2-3	TGTGCCAGCGTGTACAGGGTAGGGCCCACAGATACGCAGTATTTT	CASVYRVGPTDTQYF
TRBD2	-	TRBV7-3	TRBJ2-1	TGTGCCAGCAGCTTGGGACTAGCAAACAATGAGCAGTTCTTC	CASSLGLANNEQFF
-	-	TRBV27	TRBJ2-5	TGTGCCAGCAGGAAGGACGGACAAGAGACCCAGTACTTC	CASRKDGQETQYF
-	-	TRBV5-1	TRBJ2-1	TGCGCCAGCACAGGGGGAGGGAATGAGCAGTTCTTC	CASTGGGNEQFF
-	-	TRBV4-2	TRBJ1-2	TGTGCCAGCAGCATTGGACTCTTTGGTAACTATGGCTACACCTTC	CASSIGLFGNYGYTF
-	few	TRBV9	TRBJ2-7	TGTGCCAGCAGCGTAGAGGTAGGGACCGGCGAGCAGTACTTC	CASSVEVGTGEQYF
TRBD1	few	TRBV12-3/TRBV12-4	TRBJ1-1	TGTGCCAGCACCATTAGGGGGCAGGGGTTGGCTGAAGCTTTCTTT	CASTIRGQGLAEAFF
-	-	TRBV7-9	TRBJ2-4	TGTGCCAGTCAGCTCACTAAGGGGGCCAAAAACATTCAGTACTTC	CASQLTKGAKNIQYF
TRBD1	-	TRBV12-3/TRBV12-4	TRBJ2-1	TGTGCCAGCAGTACCTTCGACAGGGGCAATGAGCAGTTCTTC	CASSTFDRGNEQFF
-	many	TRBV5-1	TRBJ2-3	TGCGCCAGCAAAGGGGTGGGAGGCACAGATACGCAGTATTTT	CASKGVGGTDTQYF
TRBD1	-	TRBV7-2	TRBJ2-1	TGTGCCAGCAGCTTAATGCCAGGGGGCCATGAGCAGTTCTTC	CASSLMPGGHEQFF
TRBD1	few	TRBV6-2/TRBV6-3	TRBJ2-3	TGTGCCAGCAGTACCGGGACAGGACCCGATACGCAGTATTTT	CASSTGTGPDTQYF
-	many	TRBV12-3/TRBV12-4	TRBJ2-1	TGTGCCAGCAGTGAGGGGGGGGGGAACAATGAGCAGTTCTTC	CASSEGGGNNEQFF
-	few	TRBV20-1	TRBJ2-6	TGCAGTGCTAGGGGCGGGCCCAGCTCTGGGGCCAACGTCCTGACTTTC	CSARGGPSSGANVLTF
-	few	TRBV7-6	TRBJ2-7	TGTGCCAGCAGTCCCCCGGACCACGAGCAGTACTTC	CASSPPDHEQYF
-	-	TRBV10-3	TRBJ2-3	TGTGCCATCGGGGGACGGGATACGCAGTATTTT	CAIGGRDTQYF
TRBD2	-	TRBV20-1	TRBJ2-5	TGCAGTGCTAGAGATATACTCCTAGCGGGGGGGCGTGAGACCCAGTACTTC	CSARDILLAGGRETQYF
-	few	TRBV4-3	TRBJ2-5	TGCGCCAGCAGCCAAGATCTGTTCTCGACGTGGGCGGAGACCCAGTACTTC	CASSQDLFSTWAETQYF
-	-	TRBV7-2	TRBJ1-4	TGTGCCAGCAGCTTACGGACAAAGAGTGAAAAACTGTTTTTT	CASSLRTKSEKLFF
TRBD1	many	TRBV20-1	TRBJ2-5	TGCAGTGCTAGAGGGGCAGGGGGAGAGACCCAGTACTTC	CSARGAGGETQYF
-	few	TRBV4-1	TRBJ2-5	TGCGCCAGCAGCCAAGAAATTACTTTTTTTGAGTTCTTC	CASSQEITFFEFF
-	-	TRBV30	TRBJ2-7	TGTGCCTGGAGTGCGTCCCTTGGCTACGAGCAGTACTTC	CAWSASLGYEQYF
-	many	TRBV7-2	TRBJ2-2	TGTGCCAGCAGCTACCGGTCATACACCGGGGAGCTGTTTTTT	CASSYRSYTGELFF
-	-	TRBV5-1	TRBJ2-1	TGCGCCAGCAGCTTAGGAACCAGGGATGCCGGCGAGCAGTTCTTC	CASSLGTRDAGEQFF
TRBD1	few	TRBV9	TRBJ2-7	TGTGCCAGCAGCGTAGCTACCGGGACAGGGTTTCCCTACGAGCAGTACTTC	CASSVATGTGFPYEQYF
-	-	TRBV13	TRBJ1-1	TGTGCCAGCAGTCACGCAGGGTTTACTGAAGCTTTCTTT	CASSHAGFTEAFF